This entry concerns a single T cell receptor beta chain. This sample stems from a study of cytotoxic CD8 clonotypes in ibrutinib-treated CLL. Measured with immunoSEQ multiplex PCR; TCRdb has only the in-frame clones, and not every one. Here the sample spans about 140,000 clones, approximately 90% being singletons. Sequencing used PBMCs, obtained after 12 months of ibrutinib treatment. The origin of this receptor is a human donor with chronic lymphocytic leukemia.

This CDR3 is CASSLNEFDSFSGNTIYF. Written as DNA, the CDR3 is TGTGCCAGCAGCCTCAACGAGTTTGACAGTTTCTCTGGAAACACCATATATTTT. V usage is TRBV7-9 and J usage is TRBJ1-3; possible D gene TRBD1, 5 bases. Germline-derived CDR1 and CDR2 are SEHNR and FQNEAQ (reference sequence). V was clipped by 5 bases and J by 0 bases, with 20 bases between them. This CDR3 region has 18 residues.